This T cell receptor (beta chain) stems from a study of cytomegalovirus exposure and HLA in healthy donors (dated by TCRdb to 2017 to 2019). For the wider study: A later analysis indicated that the 120 validation repertoires were generated on the platform also employed for the approximately 690 repertoires of the first cohort. Along with the approximately 600-subject first cohort, a separate validation cohort of more than 90 different subjects was used. High-throughput TCR immunosequencing, statistical association of individual TCRs with disease status, and machine learning were combined to predict cytomegalovirus infection status. The study was designed to test whether signatures of past pathogen exposure could be identified by cataloging public T cell receptors.

The receptor library was made with the immunoSEQ multiplex PCR assay. From the authors' description of their analysis: To diagnose cytomegalovirus status from the catalog of TCR beta chain sequences, a statistical classification framework was built. The table was pulled from immuneACCESS by TCRdb, which kept in-frame rearrangements only. Such tables lose some clones; where checked, under half of the loss comes from unresolved V genes, and the rest has no known cause. Clonal size and the V and J genes are those of that table, whereas D and trimming came from the DNA. For this sample the table gives 150,000 to 200,000 clones, of which around nine tenths were detected only once. The biggest ten clones account for less than 3% of the sample. Worth noting for this clone: Its antigen remains undetermined. No much larger clonotype is one base removed from it; base qualities were not supplied.

The CDR3 measures 18 amino acids from cysteine to phenylalanine. Here the CDR3 DNA is all that survives: 54 bases in frame from base 1. In the germline V gene (reference sequence), CDR1 corresponds to MNHEY and CDR2 to SMNVEV. At the junction V is shortened by 0 bases and J by 0 bases; bases outside the gene matches: 6. The full study reports these points: It was suggested by the authors that the approach could potentially be generalized to other disease states and immunological phenotypes. In a later analysis, TCRs clustered in the first cohort were found to also tend to co-occur in the 120 validation repertoires, with 94% of cluster scores above 0. Most TCR sequences were seen in very few donors, while some public TCRs were found in many individuals. Three of the identified cytomegalovirus-associated TCR beta chains were confirmed in vitro to be specific for cytomegalovirus antigens. Cytomegalovirus status was reported to be diagnosed by the classifier with high specificity and sensitivity in both the original and validation cohorts. The validation cohort had no HLA typing available for a later analysis, so co-occurrence within that cohort was assessed over all 130 or so repertoires. The study gave a list of over 150 TCR beta chains associated with cytomegalovirus.

Separate from the approximately 670-subject first cohort, the validation cohort of about 110 subjects was the group to which the donors belonged. The specimen sequenced was PBMCs. The chain is assembled from TRBV27 and TRBJ2-3, with 10 bases in between that match TRBD2. This receptor was obtained from a man aged 18-30 years in good health and CMV-seropositive. The base sequence is TGTGCCAGCAGTTTATCGCGGACTAGCGGTTCTAGCACAGATACGCAGTATTTT. Its product reads: CASSLSRTSGSSTDTQYF.